Here is one TCR beta chain with its context. Its specificity is unknown. TCRdb redid the calling of the 5' RACE reads with MiXCR, one entry per CDR3 protein. The top ten hold about 6% of the sample, which has 350,000 to 400,000 distinct CDR3 sequences, 28% seen once. The germline CDR1 and CDR2 sequences are SNHLY and FYNNEI. Trimming shortened V by 3 bases and J by 5 bases, and 16 bases separated the two germline ends. This CDR3 comprises 15 residues. The data stem from a study of identical twins' blood T cells. Study-wide findings and caveats: Each donor's most abundant TCRbeta clonotypes shared more CDR3 sequences with her twin than unrelated donors. Shared environment remains a possible cause of twin similarity.

The source of this sequence is a woman aged 18-49 years in good health. The sample taken for sequencing was PBMCs. The chain employs TRBV2 and TRBJ1-2; no definite D call. CDR3: CASSDLKWRGYGYTF. In nucleotides, the CDR3 is TGTGCCAGCAGTGATTTAAAATGGCGGGGATATGGCTACACCTTC.